The 25 T cell receptor beta chains given below trace back to one sample, sequenced in a study of T-cell reconstitution after alpha-beta-depleted transplantation in children (dated by TCRdb to 2016 to 2017). The library was generated by PCR. Sequencing used an Illumina HiSeq 2500. Molecular barcoding was employed in the preparation of TCR libraries, with unique molecular identifiers being used to normalize TCRbeta repertoire quantification. The public reads were quality trimmed at Q25 with fastp and then assembled into clones with MiXCR by TCRdb, keeping productive beta chains. Here each entry gathers all rows of one CDR3 protein and keeps the most common genes and DNA. The sample table shows hundreds of thousands of distinct CDR3 sequences, and 16% are seen once. In total, the top ten clones hold around 0.96% of the sample. Here the sequenced sample was PBMCs from the stem cell graft donor, taken from the stem cell graft. The receptor set was obtained from a human donor who donated a stem cell graft to a child with acute myeloid leukemia.

This clonotype was detected ten times or more. V usage is TRBV29-1 and J usage is TRBJ1-2; no definite D call. The CDR3 runs 13 residues. Looked up from germline, CDR1 is SQVTM and CDR2 is ANQGSEA. The V gene lost 6 bases and the J gene lost 8 bases, with 19 bases spanning the gap. The CDR3 loop is CSVAQPGPKGYTF. The CDR3 nucleotides are TGCAGCGTAGCTCAACCGGGCCCCAAGGGCTACACCTTC.

This clonotype has a handful of counts. This chain uses TRBV6-1 with TRBJ1-5, with 7 bases lining up with TRBD1. The CDR3 is made up of 16 amino acids. After removal of 5 bases from V and 0 bases from J, the junction contained 7 bases not matched to a gene. CDR1 is MNHNS and CDR2 is SASEGT in the germline V gene. CDR3 amino acids: CASSTAYRGSNQPQHF. The CDR3 nucleotides are TGTGCCAGCAGTACGGCCTACAGGGGTAGCAATCAGCCCCAGCATTTT.

This clonotype was seen ten or more times. The J gene is TRBJ2-5, the V gene TRBV20-1; D not resolved. The V and J ends lost 5 bases and 9 bases respectively, with 13 bases between them. Germline V lookup: CDR1 DFQATT, CDR2 SNEGSKA (reference sequence). The CDR3 consists of 11 residues. CDR3 in amino acids: CSAQRKDPQYF. As DNA, the CDR3 is TGCAGTGCTCAGAGAAAGGACCCCCAGTACTTC.

In regard to this clonotype: One junction end does not reproduce the germline sequence, and a read error may be involved. The chain's CDR3 is CDSTPRDSNQPQHF. The CDR3 DNA follows: TGTGACAGCACACCCCGGGACAGCAATCAGCCCCAGCATTTT. This sequence joins TRBV6-2 or TRBV6-3 and TRBJ1-5; D possibly corresponds to TRBD1 (5 bases). This CDR3 has 14 amino acids. Germline CDR1 reads MNHEY; CDR2 reads SVGEGT.

This clonotype was found many times. J is TRBJ2-1 and V is TRBV18; D uncertain. Trimming removed 0 bases at V and 0 bases at J, with 12 bases between. Germline V lookup: CDR1 KGHSH, CDR2 LQKENI. The CDR3 length is 17 residues. CDR3 loop: CASSPPIWKSSYNEQFF. In nucleotides, the CDR3 is TGTGCCAGCTCACCACCGATTTGGAAGAGCTCCTACAATGAGCAGTTCTTC.

This clonotype was counted only a few times. This chain uses TRBV9 with TRBJ2-2; D perhaps matches TRBD1 (6 bases). This CDR3 region has 14 residues. Trimming stripped 3 bases from V and 4 bases from J, with 10 bases between. Germline loops: CDR1 SGDLS, CDR2 YYNGEE. CDR3 in amino acids: CASSAYRATGELFF. CDR3 sequence (DNA): TGTGCCAGCAGCGCGTACAGGGCCACCGGGGAGCTGTTTTTT.

The gene calls are TRBV29-1 and TRBJ2-5, with 8 bases that match TRBD1. The CDR3 loop spans 14 amino acids. The junction had 6 bases not matched to a gene; V was cut back by 1 base and J by 5 bases. Germline V gene data show CDR1 as SQVTM and CDR2 as ANQGSEA. The CDR3 nucleotides are TGCAGCGTTGAAGCGACAGGGGCCGGGGAGACCCAGTACTTC. This translates into CSVEATGAGETQYF.

The table lists this clonotype with many counts. The chain employs TRBV20-1 and TRBJ1-5; 9 bases map to TRBD1. This CDR3 spans 18 amino acids. Trimming took 3 bases from V and 0 from J; bases not matched to a gene: 12. The germline V gene has CDR1 DFQATT and CDR2 SNEGSKA (reference sequence). The CDR3 nucleotides are TGCAGTGCTAGGGGTCCGGGACAGGGACTGTATAGCAATCAGCCCCAGCATTTT. Protein sequence: CSARGPGQGLYSNQPQHF.

The chain carries TRBV2 and TRBJ2-1; possible D gene TRBD1, 5 bases. The V gene's germline CDR1 is SNHLY and CDR2 FYNNEI. CDR3 length: 13 residues. V lost 9 bases and J 5 bases, leaving 14 bases between the germline ends. The CDR3 DNA reads as TGTGCCAGGGGGCGAACTGGGAACAATGAGCAGTTCTTC. Its translation: CARGRTGNNEQFF.

This clonotype was seen a few times. The chain links TRBV12-3 or TRBV12-4 to TRBJ2-5; 15 bases match TRBD2. V was clipped by 7 bases and J by 2 bases; unmatched bases: 11. CDR3 length equals 18 residues. The DNA of the CDR3 is TGTGCCAGCATACACGGACTAGCGGGGGGGCCAGGGCAAGAGACCCAGTACTTC. Translating it yields CASIHGLAGGPGQETQYF.

This clonotype has only a few counts. The chain uses TRBV12-3 or TRBV12-4 and TRBJ2-3, with a tentative D call TRBD1 (5 bases). V lost 2 bases and J lost 7, with 10 bases in between. This CDR3 spans 13 amino acids. The chain's CDR3 is CASSLHGAHTQYF. The CDR3 coding sequence is TGTGCCAGCAGTTTACATGGGGCACATACGCAGTATTTT.

There are many counts of this clonotype. The chain joins TRBV20-1 to TRBJ2-7; 9 bases line up with TRBD2. The CDR3 loop spans 14 amino acids. Germline V lookup: CDR1 DFQATT, CDR2 SNEGSKA (reference sequence). Trimming at V came to 3 bases and at J to 3 bases, leaving 6 bases not matched to a gene. The CDR3 region is CSASSGGAVYEQYF. Written as DNA, the CDR3 is TGCAGTGCTAGTAGCGGGGGCGCGGTCTACGAGCAGTACTTC.

This clonotype has just a few counts. The J gene is TRBJ1-1, the V gene TRBV4-3; 7 bases are shared with TRBD1. This CDR3 spans 17 amino acids. Germline loops: CDR1 LGHNA, CDR2 YSLEER. V shed 0 bases and J 0 bases; nucleotides not matched to a gene: 7. CDR3 protein: CASSQDRWDRLNTEAFF. The CDR3 bases are TGCGCCAGCAGCCAAGATAGGTGGGACAGATTGAACACTGAAGCTTTCTTT.

The chain employs TRBV12-3 or TRBV12-4 and TRBJ2-2; no clear D gene. Trimming took off 3 bases at V and 0 bases at J, with 11 bases between the two ends. The CDR3 consists of 16 residues. The CDR3 sequence: CASSFLSITNTGELFF. Written as DNA, the CDR3 is TGTGCCAGCAGTTTTCTGTCTATCACGAACACCGGGGAGCTGTTTTTT.

The chain uses TRBV20-1 and TRBJ1-5; D is uncertain. Germline CDR1 DFQATT, CDR2 SNEGSKA (reference sequence). V lost 0 bases and J lost 2, with 11 bases in between. This CDR3 comprises 15 residues. CDR3 amino acids: CSAREVRPGNQPQHF. In DNA form, the CDR3 reads TGCAGTGCTAGAGAGGTGAGGCCCGGCAATCAGCCCCAGCATTTT.

Ten or more counts support this clonotype. This chain connects TRBV20-1 to TRBJ2-7; D call uncertain. The CDR3 totals 14 residues. The V gene lost 3 bases and the J gene lost 0 bases, with 12 bases spanning the gap. In germline, CDR1 is DFQATT, CDR2 SNEGSKA (reference sequence). The CDR3, as DNA: TGCAGTGCTAGCCCCCGGGCCGTCTCCTACGAGCAGTACGTC. Protein: CSASPRAVSYEQYV.

This clonotype has just a few counts. The chain recombines TRBV28 with TRBJ2-5; D is uncertain. With 6 bases removed from V and 5 bases from J, the gap between germline ends came to 16 bases. This CDR3 has 14 amino acids. The germline CDR1 and CDR2 sequences are MDHEN and SYDVKM. This chain's CDR3 is CASSDVNGMETQYF. The CDR3 DNA is TGTGCCAGCAGCGACGTCAACGGCATGGAGACCCAGTACTTC.

The table lists this clonotype with a few counts. V gene TRBV5-6 combines with J gene TRBJ2-2; D is undetermined. With 4 bases removed from V and 0 bases from J, the gap between germline ends came to 13 bases. Germline CDR1 and CDR2: SGHDT and YYEEEE. The CDR3 sequence is 16 residues long. CDR3 sequence (DNA): TGTGCCAGCAGCCCCCGTAGACACACGAACACCGGGGAGCTGTTTTTT. This gives the protein CASSPRRHTNTGELFF.

The chain couples TRBV7-6 to TRBJ2-1; TRBD1 might be the D (5 bases). The CDR3 loop spans 16 amino acids. Germline-derived CDR1 and CDR2 are SGHVS and FNYEAQ. V gave up 1 base and J gave up 4 bases, with 14 bases separating them. CDR3: CASSLEGQGKYNEQFF. The CDR3 DNA follows: TGTGCCAGCAGCTTAGAAGGGCAGGGAAAGTACAATGAGCAGTTCTTC.

This CDR3 is CASRRRGESTDTQYF. CDR3 nucleotides: TGTGCCAGCAGAAGGCGGGGGGAATCCACAGATACGCAGTATTTT. The chain employs TRBV7-8 and TRBJ2-3; 8 positions agree with TRBD2. Germline V gives CDR1 SGHVS, CDR2 FQNEAQ. V lost 6 bases and J lost 2; bases outside the gene matches: 7. This CDR3 comprises 15 residues.

This clonotype was counted ten times or more. The chain links TRBV20-1 to TRBJ1-2, with 7 bases lining up with TRBD1. Germline V lookup: CDR1 DFQATT, CDR2 SNEGSKA (reference sequence). The J segment lost 5 bases and the V segment lost 3 bases, leaving 9 bases of the junction unmatched. The CDR3 extends over 14 amino acids. The CDR3 spells CSARTGRGVYGYTF. As DNA, the CDR3 is TGCAGTGCTAGGACAGGGCGAGGAGTTTATGGCTACACCTTC.

J is TRBJ2-3 and V is TRBV29-1; TRBD2 aligns across 8 bases. The length of the CDR3 is 13 residues. V lost 4 bases and J lost 4; bases outside the gene matches: 4. From germline, CDR1 is SQVTM and CDR2 ANQGSEA. The CDR3 coding sequence is TGCAGCGTTGGTGACGGGGGGGCAGATACGCAGTATTTT. This encodes CSVGDGGADTQYF.

This clonotype has ten or more counts. The rearrangement uses TRBV6-6 and TRBJ1-1; no clear D gene. This CDR3 region has 14 residues. Germline V CDR1 and CDR2: MNHNY, SVGAGI (reference sequence). Deletions cut 5 bases from V and 0 bases from J, with 10 bases between. CDR3 sequence (DNA): TGTGCCAGCAGTCAGGACGGACTGAACACTGAAGCTTTCTTT. The encoded protein is CASSQDGLNTEAFF.

The V and J genes are TRBV6-2 or TRBV6-3 and TRBJ2-7, with TRBD2 as a possible D gene (6 bases). Germline CDR1 and CDR2: MNHEY and SVGEGT. This CDR3 contains 16 residues. Trimming shortened V by 3 bases and J by 2 bases, and 17 bases separated the two germline ends. The CDR3 spells CASSYPYRDLTYEQYF. The CDR3 DNA reads as TGTGCCAGCAGTTATCCATACCGGGACTTAACCTACGAGCAGTACTTC.

This clonotype was seen many times. This rearrangement joins TRBV27 to TRBJ2-1; 9 bases are a match to TRBD1. CDR1 and CDR2 from the germline V gene are MNHEY and SMNVEV (reference sequence). Unmatched junction bases numbered 2, after V lost 6 bases and J lost 5 bases. This CDR3 contains 13 residues. The CDR3 here is CASRRQGDNEQFF. CDR3 DNA: TGTGCCAGCAGGAGACAGGGGGACAATGAGCAGTTCTTC.